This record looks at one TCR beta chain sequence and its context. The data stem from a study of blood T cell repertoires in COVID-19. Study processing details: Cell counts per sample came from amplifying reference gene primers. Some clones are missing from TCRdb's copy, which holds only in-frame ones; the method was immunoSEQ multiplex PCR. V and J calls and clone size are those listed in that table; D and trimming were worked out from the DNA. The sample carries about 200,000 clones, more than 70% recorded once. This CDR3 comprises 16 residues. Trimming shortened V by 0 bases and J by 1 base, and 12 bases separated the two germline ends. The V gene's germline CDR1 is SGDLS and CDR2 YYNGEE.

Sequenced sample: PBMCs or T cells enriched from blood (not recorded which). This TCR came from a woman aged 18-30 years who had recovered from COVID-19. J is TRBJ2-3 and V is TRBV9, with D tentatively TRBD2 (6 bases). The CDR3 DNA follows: TGTGCCAGCAGCGTAGACGAGACTAGAGGCACAGATACGCAGTATTTT. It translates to CASSVDETRGTDTQYF.